This T cell receptor (beta chain) was observed in a study of Tregs in tolerant kidney transplant recipients. Study-wide background: CD4+CD25+CD127- cells came from approximately 3-day belatacept mixed lymphocyte reactions, some with roughly five-day graft donor restimulation.

Study-level findings and limits: Tregs expanded with activated donor B cells seemed most donor-specific. The small number of patients limits these findings pending further validation.

The CDR3 is 13 residues long. Germline-derived CDR1 and CDR2 are GTSNPN and SVGIG (reference sequence). V was shortened by 0 bases and J by 4 bases, with 9 bases between the two germline ends. Clones were sequenced by immunoSEQ multiplex PCR, and TCRdb holds only the in-frame ones, with some missing. The sample carries about 18,000 clones, over 50% recorded once. This clone is deemed medium-sized. Its specificity is unknown. The TCR comes from a human donor in good health. Sequenced: Tregs from blood cultured with allogeneic cells. The chain combines TRBV30 with TRBJ1-2; perhaps TRBD1 as D (5 bases). CDR3 nucleotides: TGTGCCTGGAGTGTACCAGGGACCTATGGCTACACCTTC. Amino acid sequence: CAWSVPGTYGYTF. Variable domain in full (rest from reference TRBV30 and TRBJ1-2): SQTIHQWPATLVQPVGSPLSLECTVEGTSNPNLYWYRQAAGRGLQLLFYSVGIGQISSEVPQNLSASRPQDRQFILSSKKLLLSDSGFYLCAWSVPGTYGYTFGSGTRLTVV.